Reported below is one T cell receptor (beta chain). Its antigen is not identified. The source of the sample is a study of T cell responses to AZD1222 COVID-19 vaccine. There are 15 residues in the CDR3. Germline CDR1 SNHLY, CDR2 FYNNEI. V lost 6 bases, J lost 1 base, and 15 bases lay in between. General study points: When two AZD1222 doses had been given, Spike-specific TCR breadth and depth rose. The peak T cell response came first, and repertoires were sampled only after it. At study baseline, merely over 5 AZD1222 recipients were seropositive.

Libraries were prepared by immunoSEQ multiplex PCR; TCRdb keeps only in-frame clonotypes and omits some of them. This table holds over 75,000 clones, 89% found once. The chain is built from TRBV2 and TRBJ1-1; no reliable D call. The sample was peripheral blood, taken on day 0 of AZD1222 vaccination. The source of this sequence is an adult in good health. CDR3 in amino acids: CASREEALGNTEAFF. The CDR3, as DNA: TGTGCCAGCAGGGAGGAGGCTTTGGGGAACACTGAAGCTTTCTTT.